The 23 T cell receptor beta chains listed next were all sequenced from one sample in a study of STAT5B mutations in CD4+ large granular lymphocyte leukemia. Clones were sequenced by immunoSEQ multiplex PCR, and TCRdb holds only the in-frame ones, with some missing. This sample has 35,000 to 40,000 clones, with around 72% found just once. Material: CD4+ T cells from blood buffy coats. The origin of the receptors is a human donor in good health.

This chain joins TRBV9 and TRBJ2-5, with 8 positions matching TRBD1. CDR1 and CDR2 from the germline V gene are SGDLS and YYNGEE. V lost 0 bases, J lost 6 bases, and 7 bases stayed unmatched. This CDR3 contains 15 residues. This chain's CDR3 is CASSVVTGGLQTQYF. CDR3 sequence (DNA): TGTGCCAGCAGCGTAGTAACAGGGGGATTGCAGACCCAGTACTTC.

V and J are TRBV14 and TRBJ2-7; a possible D gene is TRBD1 (6 bases). The V gene lost 0 bases and the J gene lost 4 bases, with 13 bases spanning the gap. CDR1 and CDR2 from the germline V gene are SGHDN and FVKESK. The length of the CDR3 is 15 residues. CDR3 nucleotides: TGTGCCAGCAGCCAAGAGGCAGGGGTGGGTTACGAGCAGTACTTC. Residues: CASSQEAGVGYEQYF.

The chain combines TRBV11-2 with TRBJ2-1; TRBD2 agrees at 10 bases. V gave up 1 base and J gave up 9 bases; unmatched junction bases: 6. The CDR3 contains 15 residues. CDR1 is SGHAT and CDR2 is FQNNGV in the germline V gene. The CDR3 DNA follows: TGTGCCAGCAGCTTAGGGGCTAGCGGGAGAGTTGAGCAGTTCTTC. This encodes CASSLGASGRVEQFF.

The V call is TRBV5-6, the J call TRBJ2-5, with a weak D call TRBD1 (5 bases). CDR3 length: 13 residues. CDR1 and CDR2 from the germline V gene are SGHDT and YYEEEE. V was trimmed by 2 bases and J by 7 bases, leaving 12 bases between them. The CDR3 region is CASSFPGSGTQYF. DNA for the CDR3: TGTGCCAGCAGCTTCCCAGGGTCAGGGACCCAGTACTTC.

The V and J genes are TRBV11-2 and TRBJ2-3, with 9 bases that match TRBD2. The germline gives CDR1 SGHAT, CDR2 FQNNGV. The J segment lost 0 bases and the V segment lost 3 bases, leaving 1 base of the junction unmatched. This CDR3 has 15 residues. CDR3 sequence (DNA): TGTGCCAGCAGCTTTAGCGGGGGTAGCACAGATACGCAGTATTTT. Its translation: CASSFSGGSTDTQYF.

V and J are TRBV7-9 and TRBJ2-5, with D tentatively TRBD2 (5 bases). The CDR3 runs to 13 residues. Trimming left V 6 bases short and J 2 bases short, with 10 bases between. Germline loops: CDR1 SEHNR, CDR2 FQNEAQ (reference sequence). This CDR3 reads CASRRWEQETQYF. As DNA, the CDR3 is TGTGCCAGCAGAAGGTGGGAGCAAGAGACCCAGTACTTC.

J is TRBJ2-2 and V is TRBV7-9; 11 nucleotides align to TRBD1. Germline loops: CDR1 SEHNR, CDR2 FQNEAQ (reference sequence). Unmatched junction bases numbered 5, after V lost 5 bases and J lost 6 bases. The CDR3 extends over 15 amino acids. The CDR3 loop is CASSRTGGSAGELFF. The CDR3 DNA is TGTGCCAGCAGCCGGACAGGGGGCTCGGCCGGGGAGCTGTTTTTT.

The V gene is TRBV5-5, the J gene TRBJ1-1; weak D call: TRBD1 (5 bases). V gave up 6 bases and J gave up 0 bases, with 12 bases separating them. CDR3 length: 14 amino acids. Germline CDR1 and CDR2: SGHKS and YYEKEE (reference sequence). CDR3 in DNA: TGTGCCAGCACCAGGGAAGCCTTGAACACTGAAGCTTTCTTT. Translating it yields CASTREALNTEAFF.

The chain combines TRBV29-1 with TRBJ2-3; TRBD2 aligns across 13 bases. The CDR3 has 14 amino acids. Trimming removed 3 bases from V and 3 bases from J; junction bases left unmatched: 0. The germline V gene has CDR1 SQVTM and CDR2 ANQGSEA. The CDR3 DNA follows: TGCAGCGTTGAGGGACTAGCGGGGACAGATACGCAGTATTTT. Protein: CSVEGLAGTDTQYF.

The chain carries TRBV6-1 and TRBJ2-7, with D perhaps matching TRBD1 or TRBD2 (5 bases each). CDR3 length: 11 amino acids. The V end lost 5 bases, the J end lost 10 bases, and 12 bases lay between the germline ends. The germline gives CDR1 MNHNS, CDR2 SASEGT. The CDR3 DNA reads as TGTGCCAGCAGTAATCACCGGGACCAGTACTTC. It encodes CASSNHRDQYF.

This chain joins TRBV11-2 and TRBJ1-1, with 7 bases lining up with TRBD1. CDR1 is SGHAT, CDR2 FQNNGV, per germline. V shed 1 base, J shed 5 bases, and the junction held 13 bases outside the gene matches. CDR3 length: 17 amino acids. CDR3 in DNA: TGTGCCAGCAGCTTAGGGGCAGGGGGTTATGAGAAGACTGAAGCTTTCTTT. It encodes CASSLGAGGYEKTEAFF.

V gene TRBV7-2 combines with J gene TRBJ1-2; a possible D gene is TRBD1 (5 bases). The CDR3 spans 14 residues. Germline V gene data show CDR1 as SGHTA and CDR2 as FQGNSA. V gave up 3 bases and J gave up 4 bases, with 12 bases separating them. CDR3 bases: TGTGCCAGCAGCTTGGCAGGGAGTAGCTATGGCTACACCTTC. Translating gives CASSLAGSSYGYTF. Using reference TRBV7-2 and TRBJ1-2 for the parts outside the CDR3, the full variable domain is GAGVSQSPSNKVTEKGKDVELRCDPISGHTALYWYRQSLGQGLEFLIYFQGNSAPDKSGLPSDRFSAERTGGSVSTLTIQRTQQEDSAVYLCASSLAGSSYGYTFGSGTRLTVV.

This clone was detected only a few times. J is TRBJ1-4 and V is TRBV6-1; 7 bases align to TRBD1. This CDR3 has 14 residues. Per germline, CDR1 MNHNS and CDR2 SASEGT. V lost 2 bases and J lost 8; bases outside the gene matches: 5. CDR3 nucleotide sequence: TGTGCCAGCAGTGAACAGGGGGGAGCGGAAAAACTGTTTTTT. Its translation: CASSEQGGAEKLFF.

In its sample, this clone was seen once. This chain connects TRBV6-1 to TRBJ2-3; TRBD1 is a possible D gene (6 bases). Looked up from germline, CDR1 is MNHNS and CDR2 is SASEGT. This CDR3 has 14 residues. The V end lost 3 bases, the J end lost 4 bases, and 11 bases lay between the germline ends. The CDR3 loop reads CASSEGTTPDTQYF. CDR3 nucleotides: TGTGCCAGCAGTGAGGGGACAACCCCAGATACGCAGTATTTT.

The V call is TRBV2, the J call TRBJ2-1; D not resolved. CDR1 SNHLY and CDR2 FYNNEI come from the germline V gene. The CDR3 has 12 residues. V lost 5 bases and J lost 7, with 9 bases in between. The CDR3 DNA follows: TGTGCCAGCAGTCAACTGTCGAATGAGCAGTTCTTC. Translation: CASSQLSNEQFF.

The chain has TRBV7-2 and TRBJ2-2; 10 positions match TRBD2. The ends lost 2 bases at V and 4 bases at J; junction bases unmatched: 7. Germline V gene lookup returns CDR1 SGHTA and CDR2 FQGNSA. The length of the CDR3 is 17 residues. The CDR3 DNA reads as TGTGCCAGCAGCTTACAAGCGGGGGGGCTGGTCACCGGGGAGCTGTTTTTT. This sequence encodes CASSLQAGGLVTGELFF.

This clone was counted a few times. The chain recombines TRBV9 with TRBJ1-1, with D hard to call. Trimming cost V 0 bases and J 0 bases, with 6 bases left between them. Per germline, CDR1 SGDLS and CDR2 YYNGEE. The CDR3 runs 14 residues. As DNA, the CDR3 is TGTGCCAGCAGCGTAGCCAACATGAACACTGAAGCTTTCTTT. This sequence encodes CASSVANMNTEAFF.

This clone came up a few times. The chain employs TRBV7-2 and TRBJ2-5; D is unclear. Deletions cut 0 bases from V and 4 bases from J, with 9 bases between. CDR1 is SGHTA and CDR2 is FQGNSA in the germline V gene. The CDR3 totals 14 residues. CDR3 region: CASSLAIETETQYF. DNA of the CDR3: TGTGCCAGCAGCTTAGCAATTGAGACAGAGACCCAGTACTTC. Full variable domain (rest looked up from reference TRBV7-2 and TRBJ2-5): GAGVSQSPSNKVTEKGKDVELRCDPISGHTALYWYRQSLGQGLEFLIYFQGNSAPDKSGLPSDRFSAERTGGSVSTLTIQRTQQEDSAVYLCASSLAIETETQYFGPGTRLLVL.

V and J are TRBV7-2 and TRBJ2-1; D remains unclear. V lost 2 bases to trimming and J lost 4 bases, with 6 bases between them. Germline V gives CDR1 SGHTA, CDR2 FQGNSA. This CDR3 has 13 residues. The chain's CDR3 is CASSLWAYNEQFF. CDR3 DNA sequence: TGTGCCAGCAGCTTATGGGCTTACAATGAGCAGTTCTTC.

This chain uses TRBV9 with TRBJ2-1; D is ambiguous. CDR1 is SGDLS and CDR2 is YYNGEE in the germline V gene. This CDR3 comprises 15 residues. V lost 4 bases to trimming and J lost 0 bases, with 11 bases between them. CDR3 nucleotides: TGTGCCAGCAGCCCACGACCCGACTCCTACAATGAGCAGTTCTTC. Its translation: CASSPRPDSYNEQFF.

This clone was recorded a few times. The V and J genes are TRBV19 and TRBJ1-5, with D unclear. This CDR3 spans 13 amino acids. Trimming removed 5 bases at V and 2 bases at J, with 7 bases between. Germline CDR1 LNHDA, CDR2 SQIVND (reference sequence). The CDR3 coding sequence is TGTGCCAGTAGTCGGGATGGCAATCAGCCCCAGCATTTT. Translating gives CASSRDGNQPQHF.

The DNA for the CDR3 is TGTGCCAGCAGCTTGTCAGGGACTAGCGGGGCAACCTACAATGAGCAGTTCTTC. Encoded protein: CASSLSGTSGATYNEQFF. The chain is built from TRBV5-8 and TRBJ2-1, with 13 bases aligning to TRBD2. The V and J ends lost 1 base and 2 bases, in that order; junction bases with no gene match: 6. The germline V gene encodes CDR1 SGHTS and CDR2 YDEGEE. This CDR3 is 18 amino acids long. The full variable domain, in which reference TRBV5-8 and TRBJ2-1 provide the parts outside the CDR3, is EAGVTQSPTHLIKTRGQQATLRCSPISGHTSVYWYQQALGLGLQFLLWYDEGEERNRGNFPPRFSGRQFPNYSSELNVNALELEDSALYLCASSLSGTSGATYNEQFFGPGTRLTVL.

The chain uses TRBV6-1 and TRBJ2-7; D is uncertain. This CDR3 contains 14 residues. Germline CDR1 is MNHNS and CDR2 is SASEGT. V lost 6 bases, J lost 4 bases, and 16 bases lay in between. The CDR3 nucleotides read TGTGCCAGCAGCCCGCATTCGCCCCCTTACGAGCAGTACTTC. Protein sequence: CASSPHSPPYEQYF.